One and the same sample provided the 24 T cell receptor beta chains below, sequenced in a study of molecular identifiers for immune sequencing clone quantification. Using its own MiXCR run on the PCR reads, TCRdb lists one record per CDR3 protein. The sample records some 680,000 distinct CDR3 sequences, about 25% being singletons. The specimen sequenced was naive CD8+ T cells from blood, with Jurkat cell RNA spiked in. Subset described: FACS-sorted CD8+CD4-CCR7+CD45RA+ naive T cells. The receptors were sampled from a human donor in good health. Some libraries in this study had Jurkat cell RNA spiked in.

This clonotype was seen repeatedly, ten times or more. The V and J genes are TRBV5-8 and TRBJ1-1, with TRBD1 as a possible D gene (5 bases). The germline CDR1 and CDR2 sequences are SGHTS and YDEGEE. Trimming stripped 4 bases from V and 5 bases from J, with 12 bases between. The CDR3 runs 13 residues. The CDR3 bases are TGTGCCAGCAGCCCGTGGGGGGGGACTGAAGCTTTCTTT. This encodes CASSPWGGTEAFF. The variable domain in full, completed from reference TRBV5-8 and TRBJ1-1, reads EAGVTQSPTHLIKTRGQQATLRCSPISGHTSVYWYQQALGLGLQFLLWYDEGEERNRGNFPPRFSGRQFPNYSSELNVNALELEDSALYLCASSPWGGTEAFFGQGTRLTVV.

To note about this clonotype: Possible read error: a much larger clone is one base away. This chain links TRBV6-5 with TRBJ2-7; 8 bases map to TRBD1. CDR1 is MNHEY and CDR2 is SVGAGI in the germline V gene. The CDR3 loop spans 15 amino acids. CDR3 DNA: TGTGCCAGCAGTACCCGGACAGGGACCTCCTACGGGCAGTACTTC. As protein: CASSTRTGTSYGQYF.

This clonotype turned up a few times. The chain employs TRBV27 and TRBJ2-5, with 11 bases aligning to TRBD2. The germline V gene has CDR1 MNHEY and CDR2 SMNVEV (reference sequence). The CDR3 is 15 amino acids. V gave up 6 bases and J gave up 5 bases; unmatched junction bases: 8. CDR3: CASRYSGGAWETQYF. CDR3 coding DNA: TGTGCCAGCAGATATAGCGGGGGGGCTTGGGAGACCCAGTACTTC.

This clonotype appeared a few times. As DNA, the CDR3 is TGTGCCAGCAGCTTAGACCAGCCCCTCCACTTT. Its translation: CASSLDQPLHF. The V gene is TRBV7-2, the J gene TRBJ1-6; D unresolved. Trimming cost V 1 base and J 13 bases, with 5 bases left between them. CDR3 length equals 11 residues. Germline loops: CDR1 SGHTA, CDR2 FQGNSA.

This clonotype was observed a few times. The DNA for the CDR3 is TGTGCCAGCACTATAGGGGGCCCCCAAAACTATGGCTACACCTTC. Its translation is CASTIGGPQNYGYTF. The chain employs TRBV7-9 and TRBJ1-2; 7 bases fit TRBD1. The CDR3 spans 15 residues. CDR1 SEHNR and CDR2 FQNEAQ come from the germline V gene (reference sequence). The V gene end was trimmed by 7 bases and the J gene end by 2 bases; junction bases not matched to a gene: 10.

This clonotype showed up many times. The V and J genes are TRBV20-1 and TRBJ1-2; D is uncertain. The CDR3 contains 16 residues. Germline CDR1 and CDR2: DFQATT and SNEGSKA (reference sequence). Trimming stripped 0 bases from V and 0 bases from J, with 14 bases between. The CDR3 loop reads CSARDLAGGANYGYTF. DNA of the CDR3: TGCAGTGCTAGAGATCTCGCGGGCGGAGCTAACTATGGCTACACCTTC.

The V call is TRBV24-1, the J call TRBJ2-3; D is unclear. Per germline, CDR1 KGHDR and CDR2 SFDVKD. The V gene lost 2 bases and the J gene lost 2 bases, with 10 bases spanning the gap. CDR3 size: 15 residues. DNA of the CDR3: TGTGCCACCAGTGATTCCGACTCCAACACAGATACGCAGTATTTT. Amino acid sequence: CATSDSDSNTDTQYF.

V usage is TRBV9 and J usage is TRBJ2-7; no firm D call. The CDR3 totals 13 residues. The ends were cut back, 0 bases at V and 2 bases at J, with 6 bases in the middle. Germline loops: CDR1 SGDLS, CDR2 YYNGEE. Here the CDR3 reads CASSVVDAYEQYF. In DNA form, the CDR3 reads TGTGCCAGCAGCGTAGTGGACGCCTACGAGCAGTACTTC.

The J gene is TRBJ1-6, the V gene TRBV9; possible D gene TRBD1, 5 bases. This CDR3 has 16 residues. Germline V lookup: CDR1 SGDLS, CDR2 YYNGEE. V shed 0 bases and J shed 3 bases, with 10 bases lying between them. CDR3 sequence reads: CASSVAVTDYNSPLHF. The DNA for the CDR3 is TGTGCCAGCAGCGTAGCTGTGACAGACTATAATTCACCCCTCCACTTT. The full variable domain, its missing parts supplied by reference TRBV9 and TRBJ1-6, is DSGVTQTPKHLITATGQRVTLRCSPRSGDLSVYWYQQSLDQGLQFLIQYYNGEERAKGNILERFSAQQFPDLHSELNLSSLELGDSALYFCASSVAVTDYNSPLHFGNGTRLTVT.

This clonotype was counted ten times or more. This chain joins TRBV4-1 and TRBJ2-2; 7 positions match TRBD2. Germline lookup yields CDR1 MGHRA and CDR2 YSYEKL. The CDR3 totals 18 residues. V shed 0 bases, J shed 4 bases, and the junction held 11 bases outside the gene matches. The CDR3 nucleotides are TGCGCCAGCAGCCAAGACCCCGTGGGGGGAGGGAGCACCGGGGAGCTGTTTTTT. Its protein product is CASSQDPVGGGSTGELFF.

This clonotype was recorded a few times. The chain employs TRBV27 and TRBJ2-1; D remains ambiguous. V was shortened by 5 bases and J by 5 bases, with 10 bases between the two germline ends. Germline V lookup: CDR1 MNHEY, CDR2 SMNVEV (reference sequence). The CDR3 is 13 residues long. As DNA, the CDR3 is TGTGCCAGCAGTCCCCAGGCGAACAATGAGCAGTTCTTC. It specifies CASSPQANNEQFF.

The CDR3: CASRSRGVKSYEQYF. CDR3 bases: TGTGCCAGTAGATCCAGGGGGGTCAAATCCTACGAGCAGTACTTC. The rearrangement links TRBV19 to TRBJ2-7, with D perhaps matching TRBD1 (7 bases). Germline V lookup: CDR1 LNHDA, CDR2 SQIVND (reference sequence). V gave up 6 bases and J gave up 1 base, with 16 bases separating them. The CDR3 sequence is 15 residues long.

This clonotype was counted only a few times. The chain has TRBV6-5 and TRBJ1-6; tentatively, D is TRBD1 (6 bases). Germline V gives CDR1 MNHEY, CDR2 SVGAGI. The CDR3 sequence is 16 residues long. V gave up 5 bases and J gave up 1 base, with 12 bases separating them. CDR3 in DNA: TGTGCCAGCAGTGACAGGTCTACGTCCTATAATTCACCCCTCCACTTT. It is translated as CASSDRSTSYNSPLHF.

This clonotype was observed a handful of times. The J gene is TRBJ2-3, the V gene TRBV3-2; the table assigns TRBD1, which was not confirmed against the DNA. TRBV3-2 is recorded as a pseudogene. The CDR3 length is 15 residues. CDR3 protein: CASSQDDRITDTQYF. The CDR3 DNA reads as TGTGCCAGCAGCCAAGATGACAGAATCACAGATACGCAGTATTTT.

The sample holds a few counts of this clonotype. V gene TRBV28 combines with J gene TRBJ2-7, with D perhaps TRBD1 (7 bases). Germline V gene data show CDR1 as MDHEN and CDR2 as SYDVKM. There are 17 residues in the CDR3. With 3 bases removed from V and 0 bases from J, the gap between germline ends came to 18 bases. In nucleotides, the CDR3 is TGTGCCAGCAGTTTGACCCAGGGGGAGGCCTACTCCTACGAGCAGTACTTC. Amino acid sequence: CASSLTQGEAYSYEQYF.

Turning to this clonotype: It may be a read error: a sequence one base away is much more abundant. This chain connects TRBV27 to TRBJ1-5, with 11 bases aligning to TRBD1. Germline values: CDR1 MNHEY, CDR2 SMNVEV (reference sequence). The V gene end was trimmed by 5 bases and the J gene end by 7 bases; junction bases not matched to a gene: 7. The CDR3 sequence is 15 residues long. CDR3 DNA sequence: TGTGCCAGCAGTCAGACGGGACAGGGGGGACAGCCCCAGCATTTT. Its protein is CASSQTGQGGQPQHF.

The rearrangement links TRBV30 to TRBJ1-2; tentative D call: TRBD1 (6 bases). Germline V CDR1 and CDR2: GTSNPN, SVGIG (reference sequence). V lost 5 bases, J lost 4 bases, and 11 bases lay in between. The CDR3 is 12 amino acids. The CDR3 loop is CAWGDIFYGYTF. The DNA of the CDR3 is TGTGCCTGGGGGGACATATTCTATGGCTACACCTTC.

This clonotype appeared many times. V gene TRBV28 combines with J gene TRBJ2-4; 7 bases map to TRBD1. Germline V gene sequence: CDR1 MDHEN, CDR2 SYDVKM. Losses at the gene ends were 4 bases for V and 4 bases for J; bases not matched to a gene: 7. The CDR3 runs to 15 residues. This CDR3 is CASSSLQGSKNIQYF. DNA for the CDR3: TGTGCCAGCAGTTCTCTACAGGGGAGTAAAAACATTCAGTACTTC.

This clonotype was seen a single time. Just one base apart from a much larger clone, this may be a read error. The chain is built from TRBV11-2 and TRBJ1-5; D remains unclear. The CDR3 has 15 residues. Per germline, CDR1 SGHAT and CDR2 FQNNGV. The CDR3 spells CASSLDRYSNQPPHF. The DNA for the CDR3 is TGTGCCAGCAGCTTAGATAGATATAGCAATCAGCCCCCGCATTTT.

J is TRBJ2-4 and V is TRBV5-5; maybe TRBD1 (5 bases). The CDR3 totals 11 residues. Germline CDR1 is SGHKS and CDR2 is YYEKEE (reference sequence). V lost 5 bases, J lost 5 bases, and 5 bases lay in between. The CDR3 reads CASRTENIQYF. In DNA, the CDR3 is TGTGCCAGCAGGACAGAAAACATTCAGTACTTC.

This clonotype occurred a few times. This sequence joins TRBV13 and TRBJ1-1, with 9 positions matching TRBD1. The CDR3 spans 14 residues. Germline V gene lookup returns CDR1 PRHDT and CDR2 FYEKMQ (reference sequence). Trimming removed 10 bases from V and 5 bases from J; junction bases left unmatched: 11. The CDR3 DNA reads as TGTGCCACCCCGGACAGGGGTGTTTCGACTGAAGCTTTCTTT. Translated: CATPDRGVSTEAFF.

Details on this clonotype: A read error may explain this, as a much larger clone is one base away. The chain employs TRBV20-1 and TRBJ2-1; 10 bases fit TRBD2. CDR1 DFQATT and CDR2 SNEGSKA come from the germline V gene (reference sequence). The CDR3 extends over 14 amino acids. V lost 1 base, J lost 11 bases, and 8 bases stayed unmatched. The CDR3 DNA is TGCAGTGCTAGAGCGCTAGCGGGAGTTAGTCAGCAGTTCTTC. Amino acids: CSARALAGVSQQFF.

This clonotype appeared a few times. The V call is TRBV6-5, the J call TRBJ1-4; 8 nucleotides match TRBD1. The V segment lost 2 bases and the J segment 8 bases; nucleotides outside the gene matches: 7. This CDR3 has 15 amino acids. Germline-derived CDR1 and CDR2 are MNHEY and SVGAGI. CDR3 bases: TGTGCCAGCAGTTACACAGGGGGAGGCGACGAAAAACTGTTTTTT. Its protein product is CASSYTGGGDEKLFF.

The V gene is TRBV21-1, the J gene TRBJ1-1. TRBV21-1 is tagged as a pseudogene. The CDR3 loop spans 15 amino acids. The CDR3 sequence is CASSPRVAMNTEAFF. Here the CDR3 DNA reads TGTGCCAGCAGTCCCCGCGTAGCAATGAACACTGAAGCTTTCTTT.